These 31 T cell receptor beta chains came from one sample sequenced in a study of high-grade serous ovarian cancer treatment subgroups. Tumor tissue was taken before any definitive surgery or chemotherapy was given. Generated by immunoSEQ multiplex PCR, the TCRdb table keeps only in-frame clones and is missing some. Of 2,200 or so clones in the sample, more than 55% are singletons; the top ten hold 9.5% to 15%. The specimen was tumor tissue. These receptors all come from a human donor with high-grade serous ovarian cancer.

The chain has TRBV19 and TRBJ1-2; D ambiguous. The CDR3 is 15 amino acids. Trimming left V 0 bases short and J 6 bases short, with 14 bases between. CDR1 is LNHDA, CDR2 SQIVND, per germline (reference sequence). The CDR3 protein is CASSIDLHLTNGYTF. CDR3 DNA: TGTGCCAGTAGTATAGATCTCCATCTAACTAATGGCTACACCTTC.

In its sample, this clone was seen a few times. The V and J genes are TRBV5-4 and TRBJ2-3; 12 bases match TRBD2. Germline V gives CDR1 SGHNT, CDR2 YYREEE (reference sequence). The CDR3 totals 17 residues. V dropped 0 bases and J dropped 4; count of bases not matched to a gene: 6. The DNA of the CDR3 is TGTGCCAGCAGCTTGGCCTTACTAGCGGGAGGTGCAGATACGCAGTATTTT. This sequence encodes CASSLALLAGGADTQYF.

The chain has TRBV14 and TRBJ2-1; 8 bases line up with TRBD2. There are 18 residues in the CDR3. CDR1 and CDR2 from the germline V gene are SGHDN and FVKESK. The J segment lost 5 bases and the V segment lost 1 base, leaving 13 bases of the junction unmatched. CDR3 nucleotides: TGTGCCAGCAGCCAAGGGAGATTAGCGGGAACCAGGGACAATGAGCAGTTCTTC. This encodes CASSQGRLAGTRDNEQFF.

V is TRBV18 and J is TRBJ1-5, with a weak D call TRBD1 (6 bases). CDR1 is KGHSH and CDR2 is LQKENI in the germline V gene. This CDR3 contains 15 residues. Between the trimmed V and J ends, which lost 6 bases and 5 bases, there was a span of 17 bases. The CDR3 protein is CASSPGRGEDQPQHF. The CDR3 nucleotides are TGTGCCAGCTCGCCTGGAAGGGGGGAGGATCAGCCCCAGCATTTT.

The chain uses TRBV2 and TRBJ2-7; 7 bases align to TRBD2. V was pared by 9 bases and J by 2 bases, with 13 bases of the junction left unmatched. Germline V gene data show CDR1 as SNHLY and CDR2 as FYNNEI. This CDR3 region has 15 residues. CDR3 sequence reads: CASPVGGVRAYEQYV. The CDR3, as DNA: TGTGCCAGTCCCGTGGGGGGGGTAAGGGCCTACGAGCAGTACGTC.

For this clone: A far larger clone is only one base removed, so a read error is likely. The gene calls are TRBV5-1 and TRBJ1-2; D is uncertain. The V end was cut by 0 bases, the J end by 5 bases, with 11 bases between. The CDR3 is 14 residues long. Germline CDR1 SGHRS, CDR2 YFSETQ. The CDR3 region is CASSLGEVAYGYTF. The CDR3 DNA follows: TGCGCCAGCAGCTTGGGGGAGGTGGCATATGGCTACACCTTC. The full variable domain, with the rest looked up from reference TRBV5-1 and TRBJ1-2, is KAGVTQTPRYLIKTRGQQVTLSCSPISGHRSVSWYQQTPGQGLQFLFEYFSETQRNKGNFPGRFSGRQFSNSRSEMNVSTLELGDSALYLCASSLGEVAYGYTFGSGTRLTVV.

V usage is TRBV11-3 and J usage is TRBJ1-5, with a weak D call TRBD1 (6 bases). Deletions cut 4 bases from V and 7 bases from J, with 14 bases between. CDR3 length equals 14 residues. Germline loops: CDR1 SGHNT, CDR2 YENEEA. CDR3 in amino acids: CASSSGDSGQPQHF. CDR3 nucleotides: TGTGCCAGCAGCTCAGGGGATTCCGGCCAGCCCCAGCATTTT.

The rearrangement uses TRBV5-1 and TRBJ2-2; 8 bases are a match to TRBD1. The germline CDR1 and CDR2 sequences are SGHRS and YFSETQ. The CDR3 is 16 residues long. Trimming took 2 bases from V and 6 from J; bases not matched to a gene: 9. CDR3: CASSFPTGDVPGELFF. The CDR3, as DNA: TGCGCCAGCAGCTTTCCGACAGGGGATGTCCCCGGGGAGCTGTTTTTT.

The J gene is TRBJ2-2, the V gene TRBV5-4; weak D call: TRBD2 (6 bases). The CDR3 totals 16 residues. Germline V lookup: CDR1 SGHNT, CDR2 YYREEE (reference sequence). Between the trimmed V and J ends, which lost 0 bases and 6 bases, there was a span of 15 bases. The CDR3 loop is CASSLGGLLGSGELFF. The CDR3 DNA is TGTGCCAGCAGCTTGGGGGGACTCCTGGGGTCCGGGGAGCTGTTTTTT. The full variable domain, completed using reference TRBV5-4 and TRBJ2-2, is ETGVTQSPTHLIKTRGQQVTLRCSSQSGHNTVSWYQQALGQGPQFIFQYYREEENGRGNFPPRFSGLQFPNYSSELNVNALELDDSALYLCASSLGGLLGSGELFFGEGSRLTVL.

This clone has just a few counts. V and J are TRBV6-1 and TRBJ2-7, with 9 bases aligning to TRBD2. The CDR3 contains 15 residues. The V and J ends lost 4 bases and 1 base, in that order; junction bases with no gene match: 5. Germline V gene sequence: CDR1 MNHNS, CDR2 SASEGT. DNA for the CDR3: TGTGCCAGCAGTGCGACTAGCGGCAATTCCTACGAGCAGTACTTC. Protein sequence: CASSATSGNSYEQYF.

This sequence joins TRBV29-1 and TRBJ2-3; TRBD2 agrees at 8 bases. Trimming cost V 3 bases and J 0 bases; bases outside gene matches: 8. The CDR3 loop spans 16 amino acids. Germline CDR1 is SQVTM and CDR2 is ANQGSEA. The CDR3 DNA reads TGCAGCGTTGATATCGGGAGGGGCGGTAGCACAGATACGCAGTATTTT. Translating it yields CSVDIGRGGSTDTQYF.

The gene calls are TRBV18 and TRBJ2-3; tentatively, D is TRBD2 (6 bases). V lost 0 bases to trimming and J lost 5 bases, with 15 bases between them. Germline loops: CDR1 KGHSH, CDR2 LQKENI. This CDR3 spans 16 amino acids. The CDR3 spells CASSPPQRERVDTQYF. The CDR3 DNA follows: TGTGCCAGCTCACCACCTCAACGGGAGAGGGTAGATACGCAGTATTTT.

The V and J genes are TRBV19 and TRBJ2-5; a weak D match, TRBD2 (6 bases). Germline assignment: CDR1 LNHDA and CDR2 SQIVND (reference sequence). V lost 5 bases and J 4 bases, leaving 11 bases between the germline ends. There are 13 residues in the CDR3. Here the CDR3 reads CASSVTSRETQYF. In DNA, the CDR3 is TGTGCCAGTAGTGTGACTAGTCGAGAGACCCAGTACTTC.

The chain joins TRBV28 to TRBJ2-2; unclear D gene. Germline V gene lookup returns CDR1 MDHEN and CDR2 SYDVKM. The CDR3 runs to 13 residues. V lost 2 bases and J 8 bases, leaving 9 bases between the germline ends. CDR3 protein: CASSLGFRGELFF. The CDR3 DNA sequence: TGTGCCAGCAGTTTAGGCTTCCGGGGGGAGCTGTTTTTT.

The V gene is TRBV5-1, the J gene TRBJ2-1; D perhaps matches TRBD1 (6 bases). The germline V gene has CDR1 SGHRS and CDR2 YFSETQ. Trimming cost V 3 bases and J 3 bases, with 13 bases left between them. This CDR3 comprises 15 residues. CDR3 in amino acids: CASSWSDRNYNEQFF. The CDR3 nucleotides read TGCGCCAGCAGCTGGTCGGACAGAAACTACAATGAGCAGTTCTTC. Variable domain in full (rest from reference TRBV5-1 and TRBJ2-1): KAGVTQTPRYLIKTRGQQVTLSCSPISGHRSVSWYQQTPGQGLQFLFEYFSETQRNKGNFPGRFSGRQFSNSRSEMNVSTLELGDSALYLCASSWSDRNYNEQFFGPGTRLTVL.

A word on this clone: An end of the junction does not agree with germline; a read error may underlie this. The chain carries TRBV6-5 and TRBJ2-2, with D possibly matching TRBD2 (5 bases). Germline V gene data show CDR1 as MNHEY and CDR2 as SVGAGI. The CDR3 runs 12 residues. This CDR3 reads CAISTRFGELFF. CDR3 coding DNA: TGTGCCATCAGTACTAGGTTTGGGGAGCTGTTTTTT.

J is TRBJ1-2 and V is TRBV11-2; D not resolved. The CDR3 runs to 13 residues. Trimming shortened V by 1 base and J by 8 bases, and 11 bases separated the two germline ends. Germline loops: CDR1 SGHAT, CDR2 FQNNGV. CDR3 amino acids: CASSLGGSQGYTF. DNA for the CDR3: TGTGCCAGCAGCTTAGGAGGGTCGCAAGGCTACACCTTC.

The chain recombines TRBV30 with TRBJ2-5; 10 bases are shared with TRBD1. CDR3 length equals 14 residues. Germline trimming cut 3 bases from V and 2 bases from J; bases unmatched to any gene: 3. The germline gives CDR1 GTSNPN, CDR2 SVGIG (reference sequence). For the CDR3, the DNA is TGTGCCTGGAGACCGGGACAGGGGCAAGAGACCCAGTACTTC. Translating it yields CAWRPGQGQETQYF.

The V gene is TRBV10-2, the J gene TRBJ2-5; TRBD2 matches 11 bases. The germline gives CDR1 WSHSY, CDR2 SAAADI. V lost 7 bases and J lost 2; bases outside the gene matches: 6. The CDR3 is 15 residues long. DNA of the CDR3: TGCGCCAGCACCGAGGGACTAGCGGATCAAGAGACCCAGTACTTC. The encoded protein is CASTEGLADQETQYF.

This clone showed up just a few times. This chain uses TRBV9 with TRBJ2-2, with D unresolved. Germline V gene lookup returns CDR1 SGDLS and CDR2 YYNGEE. The CDR3 is made up of 13 amino acids. V was pared by 2 bases and J by 6 bases, with 8 bases between. CDR3 DNA sequence: TGTGCCAGCAGCGTCACGGTGGCCGGGGAGCTGTTTTTT. Encoded protein: CASSVTVAGELFF.

This clone was counted once. V gene TRBV7-9 combines with J gene TRBJ2-3; 8 bases are shared with TRBD2. This CDR3 is built from 16 residues. Germline loops: CDR1 SEHNR, CDR2 FQNEAQ (reference sequence). The junction had 4 bases not matched to a gene; V was cut back by 1 base and J by 1 base. DNA for the CDR3: TGTGCCAGCAGCTTAGGAGCGGGAGCGGGCACAGATACGCAGTATTTT. It encodes CASSLGAGAGTDTQYF.

The chain uses TRBV7-2 and TRBJ1-3; weak D call: TRBD1 (5 bases). Trimming took 10 bases from V and 1 from J, leaving 17 bases between them. Looked up from germline, CDR1 is SGHTA and CDR2 is FQGNSA. The CDR3 extends over 15 amino acids. CDR3 residues: CATHLGGASGNTIYF. The CDR3 region has the DNA TGTGCCACCCACCTAGGAGGGGCATCTGGAAACACCATATATTTT.

The chain recombines TRBV2 with TRBJ2-5; D is possibly TRBD2 (6 bases). The germline V gene has CDR1 SNHLY and CDR2 FYNNEI. Trimming pared 6 bases from V and 2 bases from J, leaving 16 bases between. This CDR3 is 15 amino acids long. CDR3 loop: CASRALEGIQETQYF. CDR3 DNA sequence: TGTGCCAGCAGGGCCCTGGAGGGAATACAAGAGACCCAGTACTTC.

This sequence joins TRBV11-2 and TRBJ2-2, with TRBD2 matching over 14 bases. V gave up 1 base and J gave up 5 bases; unmatched junction bases: 0. The CDR3 extends over 16 amino acids. Per the germline V gene, CDR1 is SGHAT and CDR2 is FQNNGV. The CDR3 DNA reads TGTGCCAGCAGCTTAGGACTAGCGGGAGGGACCGGGGAGCTGTTTTTT. Protein: CASSLGLAGGTGELFF. Combining the CDR3 with reference TRBV11-2 and TRBJ2-2 gives the whole variable domain EAGVAQSPRYKIIEKRQSVAFWCNPISGHATLYWYQQILGQGPKLLIQFQNNGVVDDSQLPKDRFSAERLKGVDSTLKIQPAKLEDSAVYLCASSLGLAGGTGELFFGEGSRLTVL.

This clone was counted a few times. V gene TRBV11-3 combines with J gene TRBJ2-2; no definite D call. Per the germline V gene, CDR1 is SGHNT and CDR2 is YENEEA. CDR3 length: 13 amino acids. Trimming removed 1 base at V and 4 bases at J, with 4 bases between. CDR3 residues: CASSLVGTGELFF. The DNA of the CDR3 is TGTGCCAGCAGCTTAGTCGGCACCGGGGAGCTGTTTTTT.

This sequence joins TRBV2 and TRBJ2-6; D not certain. The CDR3 has 13 amino acids. V was shortened by 9 bases and J by 4 bases, with 10 bases between the two germline ends. Germline V gene data show CDR1 as SNHLY and CDR2 as FYNNEI. The CDR3 loop is CASRSIGANVLTF. CDR3 coding DNA: TGTGCCAGTCGGAGTATAGGGGCCAACGTCCTGACTTTC.

CDR3 DNA sequence: TGTGCCAGCAGCAGGACTAGCGGGGGCGGGTACGAGCAGTACTTC. Its protein is CASSRTSGGGYEQYF. V gene TRBV5-4 combines with J gene TRBJ2-7, with TRBD2 matching 13 bases. The length of the CDR3 is 15 residues. CDR1 SGHNT and CDR2 YYREEE come from the germline V gene (reference sequence). The V and J ends lost 4 bases and 4 bases, in that order; junction bases with no gene match: 5.

J is TRBJ2-7 and V is TRBV10-3; 13 bases align to TRBD2. Trimming removed 4 bases from V and 0 bases from J; junction bases left unmatched: 0. CDR1 and CDR2 (germline): ENHRY, SYGVKD. The CDR3 extends over 15 amino acids. The CDR3 DNA reads TGTGCCATCAGTGGACTAGCGGGAGGCTCCTACGAGCAGTACTTC. Its protein product is CAISGLAGGSYEQYF.

The CDR3, as DNA: TGTGCCAGCAGTTTATATTCACGGGGACTAGCGGGAGTGCGCAATGAGCAGTTCTTC. Translated, it gives CASSLYSRGLAGVRNEQFF. The gene calls are TRBV27 and TRBJ2-1; 14 bases line up with TRBD2. Germline V lookup: CDR1 MNHEY, CDR2 SMNVEV (reference sequence). Trimming removed 1 base from V and 6 bases from J; junction bases left unmatched: 11. The CDR3 consists of 19 residues.

The gene calls are TRBV5-4 and TRBJ1-1; 9 bases match TRBD1. The CDR3 runs 16 residues. J gave up 4 bases and V 7 bases, and 14 bases lay outside the gene matches. Looked up from germline, CDR1 is SGHNT and CDR2 is YYREEE (reference sequence). The CDR3 DNA reads as TGTGCCAGCCGCTGGGACAGGGAGGTCGGAGGCACTGAAGCTTTCTTT. Its protein is CASRWDREVGGTEAFF.

This clone came up once. J is TRBJ2-3 and V is TRBV7-2, with D possibly TRBD2 on 7 matching bases. The germline gives CDR1 SGHTA, CDR2 FQGNSA. The CDR3 runs 16 residues. V was pared by 2 bases and J by 3 bases, with 15 bases between. CDR3 loop: CASSLRWGGATDTQYF. CDR3 in DNA: TGTGCCAGCAGCTTAAGGTGGGGGGGCGCAACAGATACGCAGTATTTT. Complete variable domain (other parts from reference TRBV7-2 and TRBJ2-3): GAGVSQSPSNKVTEKGKDVELRCDPISGHTALYWYRQSLGQGLEFLIYFQGNSAPDKSGLPSDRFSAERTGGSVSTLTIQRTQQEDSAVYLCASSLRWGGATDTQYFGPGTRLTVL.